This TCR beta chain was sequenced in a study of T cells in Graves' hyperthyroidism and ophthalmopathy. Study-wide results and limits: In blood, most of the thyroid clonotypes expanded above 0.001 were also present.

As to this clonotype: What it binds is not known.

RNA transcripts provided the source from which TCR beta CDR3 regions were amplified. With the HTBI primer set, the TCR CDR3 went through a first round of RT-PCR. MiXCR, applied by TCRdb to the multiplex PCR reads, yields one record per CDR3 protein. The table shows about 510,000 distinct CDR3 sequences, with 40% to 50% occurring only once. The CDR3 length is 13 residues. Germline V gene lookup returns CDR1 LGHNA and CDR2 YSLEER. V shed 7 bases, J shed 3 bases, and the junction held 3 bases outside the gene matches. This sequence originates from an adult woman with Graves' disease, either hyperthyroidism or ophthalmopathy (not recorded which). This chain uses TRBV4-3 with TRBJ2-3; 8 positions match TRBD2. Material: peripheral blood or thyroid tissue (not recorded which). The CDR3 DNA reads TGCGCCAGCAACGGGGGGGAAACAGATACGCAGTATTTT. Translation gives CASNGGETDTQYF.